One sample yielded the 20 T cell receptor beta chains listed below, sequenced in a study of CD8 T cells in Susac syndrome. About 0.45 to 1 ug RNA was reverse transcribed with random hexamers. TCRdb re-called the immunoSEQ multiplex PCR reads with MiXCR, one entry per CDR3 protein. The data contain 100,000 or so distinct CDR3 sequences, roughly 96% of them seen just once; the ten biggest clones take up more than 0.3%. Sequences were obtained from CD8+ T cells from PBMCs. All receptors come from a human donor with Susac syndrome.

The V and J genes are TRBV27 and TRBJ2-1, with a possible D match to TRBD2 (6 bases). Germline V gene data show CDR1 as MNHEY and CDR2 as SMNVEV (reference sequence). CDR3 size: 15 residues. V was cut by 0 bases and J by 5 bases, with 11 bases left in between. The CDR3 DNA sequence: TGTGCCAGCAGTTTATCCGGGACTGTTAACAATGAGCAGTTCTTC. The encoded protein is CASSLSGTVNNEQFF.

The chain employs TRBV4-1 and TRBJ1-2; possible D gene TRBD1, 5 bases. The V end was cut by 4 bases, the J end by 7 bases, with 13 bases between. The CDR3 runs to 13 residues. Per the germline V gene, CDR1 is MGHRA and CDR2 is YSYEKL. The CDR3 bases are TGCGCCAGCAGCCGCGGACGGACACCTGGCTACACCTTC. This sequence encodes CASSRGRTPGYTF.

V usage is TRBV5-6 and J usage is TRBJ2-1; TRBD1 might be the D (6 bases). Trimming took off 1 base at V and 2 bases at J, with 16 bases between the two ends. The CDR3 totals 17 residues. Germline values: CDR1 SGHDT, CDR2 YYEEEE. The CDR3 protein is CASSLYMPEGAYNEQFF. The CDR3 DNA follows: TGTGCCAGCAGCTTGTACATGCCAGAGGGGGCCTACAATGAGCAGTTCTTC.

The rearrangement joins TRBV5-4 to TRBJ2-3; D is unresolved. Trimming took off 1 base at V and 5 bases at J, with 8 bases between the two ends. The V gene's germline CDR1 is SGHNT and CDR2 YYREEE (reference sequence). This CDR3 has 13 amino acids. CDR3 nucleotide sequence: TGTGCCAGCAGCTTGTACAAGGGAGATACGCAGTATTTT. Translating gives CASSLYKGDTQYF.

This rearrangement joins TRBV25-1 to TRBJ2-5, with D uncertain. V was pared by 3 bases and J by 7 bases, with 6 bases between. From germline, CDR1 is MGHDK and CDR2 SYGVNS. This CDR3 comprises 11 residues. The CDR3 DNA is TGTGCCAGCAGTGACCTGGTGACCCAGTACTTC. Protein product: CASSDLVTQYF.

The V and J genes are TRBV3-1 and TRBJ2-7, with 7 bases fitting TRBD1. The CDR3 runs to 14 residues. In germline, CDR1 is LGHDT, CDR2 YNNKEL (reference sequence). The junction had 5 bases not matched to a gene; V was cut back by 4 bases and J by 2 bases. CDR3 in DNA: TGTGCCAGCAGCCTCGGGACAGAAGCCTACGAGCAGTACTTC. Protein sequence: CASSLGTEAYEQYF.

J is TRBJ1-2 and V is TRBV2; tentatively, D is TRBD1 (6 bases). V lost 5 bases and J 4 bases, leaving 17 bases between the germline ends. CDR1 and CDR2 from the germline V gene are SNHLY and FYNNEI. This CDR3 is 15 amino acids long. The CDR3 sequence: CASSFLRDMSYGYTF. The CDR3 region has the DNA TGTGCCAGCAGTTTCCTTAGGGACATGAGCTATGGCTACACCTTC.

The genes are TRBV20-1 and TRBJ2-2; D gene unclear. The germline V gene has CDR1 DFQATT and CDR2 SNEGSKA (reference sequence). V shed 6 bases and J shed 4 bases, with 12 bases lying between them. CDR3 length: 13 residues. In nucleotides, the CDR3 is TGCAGTGCCCTAACCCGGATCACCGGGGAGCTGTTTTTT. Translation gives CSALTRITGELFF.

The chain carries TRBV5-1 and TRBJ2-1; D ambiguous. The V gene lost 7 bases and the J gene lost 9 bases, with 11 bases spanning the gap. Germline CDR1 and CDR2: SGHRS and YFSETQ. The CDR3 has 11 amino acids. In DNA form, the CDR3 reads TGCGCCAGCCACGATGGGTTTGAGCAGTTCTTC. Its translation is CASHDGFEQFF.

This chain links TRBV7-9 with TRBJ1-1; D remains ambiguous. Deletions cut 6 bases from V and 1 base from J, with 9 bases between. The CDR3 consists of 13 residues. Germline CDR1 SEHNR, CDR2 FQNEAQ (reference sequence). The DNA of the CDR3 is TGTGCCAGCAGTTCTAGTCGGAACACTGAAGCTTTCTTT. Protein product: CASSSSRNTEAFF.

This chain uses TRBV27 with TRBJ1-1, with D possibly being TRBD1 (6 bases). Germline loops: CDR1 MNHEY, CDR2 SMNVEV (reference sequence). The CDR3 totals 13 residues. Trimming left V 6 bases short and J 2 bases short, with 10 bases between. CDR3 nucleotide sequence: TGTGCCAGCAGAACACAGGGAAACACTGAAGCTTTCTTT. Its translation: CASRTQGNTEAFF.

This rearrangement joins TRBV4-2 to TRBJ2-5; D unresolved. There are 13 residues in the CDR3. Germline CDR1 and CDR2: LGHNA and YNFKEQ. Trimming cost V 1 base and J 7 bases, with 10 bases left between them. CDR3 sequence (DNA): TGTGCCAGCAGCCAAGTAACTTCGTCGACCCAGTACTTC. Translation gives CASSQVTSSTQYF.

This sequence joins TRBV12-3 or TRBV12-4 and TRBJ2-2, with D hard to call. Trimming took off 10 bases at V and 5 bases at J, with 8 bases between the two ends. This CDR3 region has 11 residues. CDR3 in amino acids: CAMKGTGELFF. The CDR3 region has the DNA TGTGCCATGAAGGGAACCGGGGAGCTGTTTTTT.

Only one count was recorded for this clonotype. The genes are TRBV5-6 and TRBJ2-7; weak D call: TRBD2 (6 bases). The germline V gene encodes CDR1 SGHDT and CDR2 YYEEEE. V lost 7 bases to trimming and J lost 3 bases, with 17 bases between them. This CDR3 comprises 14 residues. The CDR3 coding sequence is TGTGCCAGCTTGTGGCAGGGAGGCGTCTACGAGCAGTACTTC. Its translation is CASLWQGGVYEQYF.

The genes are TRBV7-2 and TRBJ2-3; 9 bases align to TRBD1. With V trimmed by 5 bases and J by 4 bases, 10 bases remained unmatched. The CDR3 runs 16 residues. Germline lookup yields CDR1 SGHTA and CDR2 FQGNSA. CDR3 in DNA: TGTGCCAGCAGCCCTCGTCCCGGGACAGGGCCAGATACGCAGTATTTT. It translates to CASSPRPGTGPDTQYF.

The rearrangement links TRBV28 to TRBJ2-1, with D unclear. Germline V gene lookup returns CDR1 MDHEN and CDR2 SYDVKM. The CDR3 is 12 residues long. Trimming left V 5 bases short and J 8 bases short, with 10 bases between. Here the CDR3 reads CASSPVVDEQFF. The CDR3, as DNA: TGTGCCAGCAGTCCAGTAGTGGATGAGCAGTTCTTC.

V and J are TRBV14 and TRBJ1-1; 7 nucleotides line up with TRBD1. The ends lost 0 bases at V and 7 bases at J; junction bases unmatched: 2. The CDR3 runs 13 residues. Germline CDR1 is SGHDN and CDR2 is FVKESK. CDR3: CASSQEWTGEAFF. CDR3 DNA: TGTGCCAGCAGCCAAGAATGGACAGGTGAAGCTTTCTTT.

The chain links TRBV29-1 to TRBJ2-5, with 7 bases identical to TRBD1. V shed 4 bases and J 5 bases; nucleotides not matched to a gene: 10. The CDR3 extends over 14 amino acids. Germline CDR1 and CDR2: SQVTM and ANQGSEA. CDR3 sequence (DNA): TGCAGCGTTGTAGACAGGGAGATGTATGAGACCCAGTACTTC. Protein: CSVVDREMYETQYF. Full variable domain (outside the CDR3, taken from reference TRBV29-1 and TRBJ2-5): SAVISQKPSRDICQRGTSLTIQCQVDSQVTMMFWYRQQPGQSLTLIATANQGSEATYESGFVIDKFPISRPNLTFSTLTVSNMSPEDSSIYLCSVVDREMYETQYFGPGTRLLVL.

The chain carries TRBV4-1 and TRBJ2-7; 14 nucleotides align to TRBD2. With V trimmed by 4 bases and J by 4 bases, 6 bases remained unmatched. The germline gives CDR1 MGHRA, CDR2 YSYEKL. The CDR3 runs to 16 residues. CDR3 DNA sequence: TGCGCCAGCAGCCCGGGACTAGCGGGAGTCTCTTACGAGCAGTACTTC. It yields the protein CASSPGLAGVSYEQYF.

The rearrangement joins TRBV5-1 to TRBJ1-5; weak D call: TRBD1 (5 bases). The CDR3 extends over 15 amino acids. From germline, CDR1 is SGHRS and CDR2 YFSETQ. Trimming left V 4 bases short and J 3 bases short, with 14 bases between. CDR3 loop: CASSSGTDLNQPQHF. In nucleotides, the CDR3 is TGCGCCAGCAGCAGCGGGACCGATCTCAATCAGCCCCAGCATTTT.